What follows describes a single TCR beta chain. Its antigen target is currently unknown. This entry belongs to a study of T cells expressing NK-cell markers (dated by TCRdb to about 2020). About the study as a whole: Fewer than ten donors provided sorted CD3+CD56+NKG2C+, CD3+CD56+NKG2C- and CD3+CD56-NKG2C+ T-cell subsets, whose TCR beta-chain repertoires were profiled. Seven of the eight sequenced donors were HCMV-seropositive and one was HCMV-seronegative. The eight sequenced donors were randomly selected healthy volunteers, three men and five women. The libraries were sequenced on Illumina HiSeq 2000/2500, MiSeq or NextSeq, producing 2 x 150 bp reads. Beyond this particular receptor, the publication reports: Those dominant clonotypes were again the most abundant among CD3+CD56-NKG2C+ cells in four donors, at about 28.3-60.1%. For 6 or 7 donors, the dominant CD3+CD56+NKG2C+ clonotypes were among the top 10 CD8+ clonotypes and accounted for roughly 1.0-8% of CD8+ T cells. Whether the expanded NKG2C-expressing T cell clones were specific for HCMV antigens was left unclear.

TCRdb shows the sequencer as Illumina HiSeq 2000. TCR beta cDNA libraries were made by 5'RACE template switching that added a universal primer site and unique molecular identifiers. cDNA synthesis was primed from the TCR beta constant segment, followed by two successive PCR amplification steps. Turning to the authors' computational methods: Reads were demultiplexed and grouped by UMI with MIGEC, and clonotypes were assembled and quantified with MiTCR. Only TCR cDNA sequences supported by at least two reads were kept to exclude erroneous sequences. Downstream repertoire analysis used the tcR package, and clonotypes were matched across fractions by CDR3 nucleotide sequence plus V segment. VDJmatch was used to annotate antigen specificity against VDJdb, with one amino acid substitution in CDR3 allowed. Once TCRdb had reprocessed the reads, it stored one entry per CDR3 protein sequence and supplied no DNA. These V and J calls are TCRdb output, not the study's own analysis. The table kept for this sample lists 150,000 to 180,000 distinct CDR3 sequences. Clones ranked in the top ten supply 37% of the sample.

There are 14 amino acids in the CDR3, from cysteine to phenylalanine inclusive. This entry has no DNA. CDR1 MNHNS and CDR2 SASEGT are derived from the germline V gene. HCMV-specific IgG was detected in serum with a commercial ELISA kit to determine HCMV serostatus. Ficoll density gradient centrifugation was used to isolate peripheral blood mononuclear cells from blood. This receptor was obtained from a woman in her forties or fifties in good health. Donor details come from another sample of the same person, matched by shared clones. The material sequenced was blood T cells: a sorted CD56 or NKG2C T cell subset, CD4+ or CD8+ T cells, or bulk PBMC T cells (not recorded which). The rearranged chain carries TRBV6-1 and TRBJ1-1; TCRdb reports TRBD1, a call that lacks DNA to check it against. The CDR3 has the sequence CASLAGGWNTEAFF.